There are a few counts of the clone carrying this T cell receptor (beta chain). Its target is not known. The sample is drawn from a study of blood T cells in healthy people across ages. General observations from the study: Roughly linearly, TCR beta diversity per million T cells fell as age increased. In long-lived donors, naive CD4+ cell counts and diversity exceeded those of aged donors.

Sample-barcoded 5' priming and a J-beta primer mix drove a second PCR of about 6 to 12 cycles. TCRdb ran MiXCR on the 5' RACE reads and lists one entry per CDR3 protein. The profile shows roughly 700,000 distinct CDR3 sequences, around half of them singletons. Germline values: CDR1 SGHRS, CDR2 YFSETQ. The CDR3 length is 15 residues. Trimming removed 3 bases from V and 2 bases from J, with 12 bases in between. The receptor's source is a woman in her fifties or sixties in good health. V gene TRBV5-1 combines with J gene TRBJ2-1; D could derive from TRBD1 or TRBD2 (7 bases each). The sample taken for sequencing was blood. This CDR3 reads CASSWGGGPYNEQFF. The DNA for the CDR3 is TGCGCCAGCAGCTGGGGAGGGGGCCCCTACAATGAGCAGTTCTTC.